The clone carrying this T cell receptor (beta chain) has ten or more counts. Its antigen is unknown. The CDR3 has 15 residues. The V and J ends lost 2 bases and 8 bases respectively, with 18 bases between them. Using its own MiXCR run on the 5' RACE reads, TCRdb lists one record per CDR3 protein. The table shows some 600,000 distinct CDR3 sequences, with roughly 7.1% occurring only once. The data were taken from a study of identical twins. Study outcomes and limitations: Surplus twin overlap in beta out-of-frame sequences was less pronounced. Modeled out-of-frame TCR alpha sharing in monozygotic twins fell below observed levels. Rather than following the same donors, the conclusions depended on cross-sectional statistical analysis. Part of the zero-insertion signal could reflect confounding by invariant MAIT and iNKT cells.

The data were also submitted as part of a second study, on yellow fever vaccine responses in identical twins.

This sequence originates from a woman younger than 35 in good health. The sequencing sample was made of PBMCs. V and J are TRBV12-3 or TRBV12-4 and TRBJ1-2; no clear D. The CDR3 nucleotides read TGTGCCAGCAGTTTAAATGGAGGCCTCCGCGGGGGCTACACCTTC. Its protein product is CASSLNGGLRGGYTF.